This T cell receptor (beta chain) came from a study of blood T cell repertoires in COVID-19. Study-level background: PBMCs, B-cell-depleted T cells, or T cells were the source of the cDNA or gDNA that made up the material.

Points on this clone: The identical CDR3 is also encoded by other nucleotide sequences in the sample.

With V trimmed by 0 bases and J by 3 bases, 0 bases remained unmatched. The germline V gene encodes CDR1 SGHNT and CDR2 YYREEE (reference sequence). CDR3 length: 16 residues. The assay was immunoSEQ multiplex PCR, and TCRdb's table has in-frame clones only and misses some. The sample consists of fewer than 100,000 clones, 87% of them appearing once. This TCR was recovered from a human donor with acute or convalescent COVID-19. The donor label of this sample is uncertain. The V call is TRBV5-4, the J call TRBJ2-3, with 14 bases aligning to TRBD2. Sequencing was performed on peripheral blood. The CDR3 is CASSLGTSGGTDTQYF. CDR3 coding DNA: TGTGCCAGCAGCTTGGGGACTAGCGGGGGGACAGATACGCAGTATTTT. The whole variable domain, filled in from reference TRBV5-4 and TRBJ2-3, reads ETGVTQSPTHLIKTRGQQVTLRCSSQSGHNTVSWYQQALGQGPQFIFQYYREEENGRGNFPPRFSGLQFPNYSSELNVNALELDDSALYLCASSLGTSGGTDTQYFGPGTRLTVL.